Presented here are 5 T cell receptor beta chains from one specimen sequenced in a study of Ad26.COV2.S vaccination and SARS-CoV-2 variants. The treatment is: some 19 received Ad26.COV2.S at low or high dose, single or two shots; roughly five received placebo; per-sample allocation not given. Specimen acquisition occurred on day 63 following the initial vaccine or placebo injection. Some clones are missing from TCRdb's copy, which holds only in-frame ones; the method was immunoSEQ multiplex PCR. The table includes about 370,000 clones, roughly nine tenths detected once. The specimen comprised peripheral blood, sampled in a trial of Ad26.COV2.S vaccine versus placebo. All receptors come from a person between 18 and 59 years old who received the Ad26.COV2.S COVID-19 vaccine or a placebo.

This clone was seen just once. This chain links TRBV18 with TRBJ1-6; D gene ambiguous. Deletions cut 3 bases from V and 10 bases from J, with 16 bases between. Germline V gene data show CDR1 as KGHSH and CDR2 as LQKENI. The CDR3 runs to 15 residues. CDR3 DNA sequence: TGTGCCAGCTCACCGGGTAATCTCCAAAACTCACCCCTCCACTTT. The encoded protein is CASSPGNLQNSPLHF.

The CDR3 protein is CASSSPMLGSNQPQHF. DNA for the CDR3: TGTGCCAGCAGTTCCCCCATGCTGGGGAGCAATCAGCCCCAGCATTTT. The chain carries TRBV28 and TRBJ1-5; D ambiguous. There are 16 residues in the CDR3. Germline loops: CDR1 MDHEN, CDR2 SYDVKM. Trimming shortened V by 4 bases and J by 1 base, and 14 bases separated the two germline ends.

This clone is a singleton in its sample. Other DNA sequences of this sample code for an identical CDR3. V usage is TRBV6-5 and J usage is TRBJ1-2; no clear D gene. V shed 6 bases and J shed 4 bases, with 6 bases lying between them. Germline CDR1 reads MNHEY; CDR2 reads SVGAGI. This CDR3 comprises 11 residues. The CDR3 region is CASRAGYGYTF. The CDR3 DNA follows: TGTGCCAGCAGAGCGGGCTATGGCTACACCTTC.

As concerns this clone: This may arise from a read error, as a much more abundant clone is one base away. The CDR3 bases are TGTGCCAGCAGTTCCAACACTGAAGCTTTCTTT. Translated, it gives CASSSNTEAFF. V and J are TRBV12-3 or TRBV12-4 and TRBJ1-1; no firm D call. The CDR3 length is 11 residues. Trimming left V 4 bases short and J 2 bases short, with 2 bases between.

J is TRBJ2-3 and V is TRBV20-1; 7 positions agree with TRBD2. Losses at the gene ends were 3 bases for V and 3 bases for J; bases not matched to a gene: 9. The CDR3 length is 15 residues. Germline CDR1 reads DFQATT; CDR2 reads SNEGSKA (reference sequence). The CDR3 spells CSASDRRGETDTQYF. The CDR3 DNA follows: TGCAGTGCTAGTGACCGACGGGGGGAAACAGATACGCAGTATTTT.